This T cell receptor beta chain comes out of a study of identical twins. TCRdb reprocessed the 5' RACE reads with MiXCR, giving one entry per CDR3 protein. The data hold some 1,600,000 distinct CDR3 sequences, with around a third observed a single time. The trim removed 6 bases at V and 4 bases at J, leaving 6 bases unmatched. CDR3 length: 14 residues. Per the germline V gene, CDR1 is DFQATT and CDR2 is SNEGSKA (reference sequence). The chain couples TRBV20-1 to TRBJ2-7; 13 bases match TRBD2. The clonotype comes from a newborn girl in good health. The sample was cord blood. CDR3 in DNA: TGCAGTGCCACGGGACTAGCGGGATTTTACGAGCAGTACTTC. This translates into CSATGLAGFYEQYF.